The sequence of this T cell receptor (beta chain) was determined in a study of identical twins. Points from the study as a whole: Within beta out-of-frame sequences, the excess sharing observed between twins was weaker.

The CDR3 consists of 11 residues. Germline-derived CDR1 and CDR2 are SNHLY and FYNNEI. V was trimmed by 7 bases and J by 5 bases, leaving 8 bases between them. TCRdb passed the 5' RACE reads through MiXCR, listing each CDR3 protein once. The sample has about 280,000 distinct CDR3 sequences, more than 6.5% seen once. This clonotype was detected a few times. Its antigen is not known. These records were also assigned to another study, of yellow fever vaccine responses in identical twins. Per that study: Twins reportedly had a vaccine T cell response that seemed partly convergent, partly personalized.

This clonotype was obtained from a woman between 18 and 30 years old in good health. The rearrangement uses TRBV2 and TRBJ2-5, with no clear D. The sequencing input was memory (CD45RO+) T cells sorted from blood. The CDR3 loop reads CASKQPETQYF. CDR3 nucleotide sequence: TGTGCCAGCAAACAACCGGAGACCCAGTACTTC.